Listed here are 14 T cell receptor beta chains from one sample, sequenced in a study of TIL therapy for anti-PD-1-resistant metastatic lung cancer. Time point specified: pre-treatment sample, taken before nivolumab and TIL therapy. The libraries were made with immunoSEQ v3. Clones were read by immunoSEQ multiplex PCR, and TCRdb kept only the in-frame ones, dropping some. The sample has about 15,000 clones; roughly 82% are singletons. This sample comprised blood, obtained at baseline. The receptor source for this set is a person aged 25-80 years with non-small cell lung cancer.

The chain carries TRBV10-3 and TRBJ2-5; perhaps TRBD1 as D (6 bases). The ends were cut back, 6 bases at V and 2 bases at J, with 10 bases in the middle. The CDR3 runs to 13 residues. Germline assignment: CDR1 ENHRY and CDR2 SYGVKD. Here the CDR3 reads CAISAGQQETQYF. CDR3 bases: TGTGCCATCAGCGCCGGACAGCAAGAGACCCAGTACTTC.

The chain combines TRBV4-2 with TRBJ1-6; D is ambiguous. CDR1 is LGHNA, CDR2 YNFKEQ, per germline. The CDR3 loop spans 15 amino acids. V was trimmed by 6 bases and J by 5 bases, leaving 14 bases between them. In DNA, the CDR3 is TGTGCCAGCAGGACCAATAAGGCCAATAATTCACCCCTCCACTTT. Translation gives CASRTNKANNSPLHF.

The chain links TRBV7-9 to TRBJ1-2; D remains ambiguous. The ends were cut back, 10 bases at V and 2 bases at J, with 8 bases in the middle. This CDR3 region has 11 residues. In germline, CDR1 is SEHNR, CDR2 FQNEAQ (reference sequence). CDR3 nucleotides: TGTGCCACCGGAGGGAACTATGGCTACACCTTC. Amino acids: CATGGNYGYTF.

The CDR3 sequence is CATSRGAGGEYNEQFF. CDR3 bases: TGTGCCACCAGCAGAGGAGCGGGAGGGGAGTACAATGAGCAGTTCTTC. The chain couples TRBV15 to TRBJ2-1, with 10 positions matching TRBD2. The CDR3 contains 16 residues. Germline CDR1 reads LNHNV; CDR2 reads YYDKDF (reference sequence). V was pared by 1 base and J by 4 bases, with 4 bases of the junction left unmatched.

The V gene is TRBV7-2, the J gene TRBJ2-3, with D perhaps matching TRBD1 (5 bases). Germline V gene sequence: CDR1 SGHTA, CDR2 FQGNSA. The V end was cut by 5 bases, the J end by 0 bases, with 12 bases between. CDR3 length: 15 amino acids. In DNA, the CDR3 is TGTGCCAGCAGCCGGACACCCACTAGCACAGATACGCAGTATTTT. Translating gives CASSRTPTSTDTQYF.

The chain combines TRBV4-2 with TRBJ2-3, with 10 bases fitting TRBD2. From germline, CDR1 is LGHNA and CDR2 YNFKEQ. This CDR3 region has 16 residues. J was trimmed by 2 bases and V by 0 bases; bases with no gene match: 2. CDR3 sequence (DNA): TGTGCCAGCAGCCAAGATCTAGCGGGAGTCACAGATACGCAGTATTTT. Its protein product is CASSQDLAGVTDTQYF.

CDR3 DNA sequence: TGTGCCAGCAGCTTAGGCGGCAGCCACGAGCAGTACTTC. Translated: CASSLGGSHEQYF. The V and J genes are TRBV7-9 and TRBJ2-7, with D uncertain. Trimming stripped 1 base from V and 5 bases from J, with 9 bases between. Germline lookup yields CDR1 SEHNR and CDR2 FQNEAQ (reference sequence). This CDR3 region has 13 residues.

The chain couples TRBV29-1 to TRBJ2-1, with 9 positions matching TRBD2. J gave up 7 bases and V 6 bases, and 4 bases lay outside the gene matches. Germline CDR1 reads SQVTM; CDR2 reads ANQGSEA. This CDR3 region has 12 residues. This CDR3 reads CSVVTSGNEQFF. The CDR3 DNA sequence: TGCAGCGTCGTCACTAGCGGGAATGAGCAGTTCTTC.

The gene calls are TRBV5-6 and TRBJ2-2, with 9 bases fitting TRBD1. Germline lookup yields CDR1 SGHDT and CDR2 YYEEEE. The CDR3 length is 17 residues. With 3 bases clipped from V and 6 bases from J, the junction kept 12 bases outside the gene matches. The CDR3 coding sequence is TGTGCCAGCAGCTCTCCTAGGGGACAGGGAAATTCCGGGGAGCTGTTTTTT. This gives the protein CASSSPRGQGNSGELFF.

The J gene is TRBJ2-1, the V gene TRBV7-8, with 7 nucleotides matching TRBD1. CDR1 is SGHVS, CDR2 FQNEAQ, per germline. This CDR3 spans 16 amino acids. Trimming at V came to 2 bases and at J to 2 bases, leaving 6 bases not matched to a gene. The CDR3 nucleotides are TGTGCCAGCAGCTTAAGGGACAGTTACACCTACAATGAGCAGTTCTTC. It is translated as CASSLRDSYTYNEQFF. Full variable domain (rest looked up from reference TRBV7-8 and TRBJ2-1): GAGVSQSPRYKVAKRGQDVALRCDPISGHVSLFWYQQALGQGPEFLTYFQNEAQLDKSGLPSDRFFAERPEGSVSTLKIQRTQQEDSAVYLCASSLRDSYTYNEQFFGPGTRLTVL.

The V gene is TRBV5-4, the J gene TRBJ2-3; 10 bases line up with TRBD2. Germline CDR1 is SGHNT and CDR2 is YYREEE (reference sequence). The V segment lost 0 bases and the J segment 4 bases; nucleotides outside the gene matches: 2. The CDR3 is made up of 15 amino acids. This CDR3 reads CASSLAGLAADTQYF. DNA of the CDR3: TGTGCCAGCAGCTTGGCTGGACTAGCGGCAGATACGCAGTATTTT.

The V gene is TRBV4-1, the J gene TRBJ1-5; no clear D gene. CDR1 and CDR2 from the germline V gene are MGHRA and YSYEKL. V lost 2 bases and J lost 7, with 9 bases in between. The CDR3 sequence is 13 residues long. DNA of the CDR3: TGCGCCAGCAGCCAATGGACCGGCCAGCCCCAGCATTTT. Protein product: CASSQWTGQPQHF.

The chain couples TRBV7-2 to TRBJ2-3, with unresolved D. This CDR3 has 13 amino acids. V was trimmed by 7 bases and J by 0 bases, leaving 8 bases between them. CDR1 is SGHTA and CDR2 is FQGNSA in the germline V gene. CDR3 coding DNA: TGTGCCAGCAAAACGTGGAGCACAGATACGCAGTATTTT. This sequence encodes CASKTWSTDTQYF.

The chain carries TRBV19 and TRBJ1-1, with TRBD1 as a possible D gene (6 bases). Germline CDR1 and CDR2: LNHDA and SQIVND (reference sequence). Trimming took 5 bases from V and 1 from J, leaving 14 bases between them. The CDR3 runs to 15 residues. The CDR3 DNA reads as TGTGCCAGTAGTCCCGGGGACACCCGGAACACTGAAGCTTTCTTT. Protein sequence: CASSPGDTRNTEAFF.